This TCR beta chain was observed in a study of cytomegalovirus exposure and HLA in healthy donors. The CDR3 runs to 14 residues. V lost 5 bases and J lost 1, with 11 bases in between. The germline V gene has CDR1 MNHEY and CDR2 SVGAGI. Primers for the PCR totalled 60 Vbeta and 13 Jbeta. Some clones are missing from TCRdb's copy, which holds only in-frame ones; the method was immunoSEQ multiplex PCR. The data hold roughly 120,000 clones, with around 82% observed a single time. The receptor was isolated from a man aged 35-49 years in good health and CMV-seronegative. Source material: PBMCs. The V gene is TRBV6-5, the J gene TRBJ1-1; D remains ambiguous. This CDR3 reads CASSIPPGNTEAFF. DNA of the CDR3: TGTGCCAGCAGTATCCCCCCAGGGAACACTGAAGCTTTCTTT.